These 27 T cell receptor beta chains came from one sample sequenced in a study of T cells after yellow fever vaccination. MiXCR was run by TCRdb on the 5' RACE reads, yielding one entry per CDR3 protein. The table has hundreds of thousands of distinct CDR3 sequences, about 6% seen once; the top ten hold approximately 15%. Sequencing was performed on PBMCs, taken 5 days after the yellow fever booster vaccination. The receptors come from a man aged 25 to 40 who received the YFV17D yellow fever vaccine.

Many counts were recorded for this clonotype. This chain joins TRBV28 and TRBJ2-1; no reliable D call. Germline CDR1 MDHEN, CDR2 SYDVKM. V dropped 7 bases and J dropped 0 bases, with 10 bases sitting between them. CDR3 length: 14 amino acids. The CDR3 DNA reads TGTGCCAGCAAGGTTCCCCACTCCTACAATGAGCAGTTCTTC. Translated, it gives CASKVPHSYNEQFF.

This clonotype was counted at least ten times. The chain joins TRBV19 to TRBJ2-7; D might be TRBD1 (5 bases). Trimming took 6 bases from V and 2 from J, leaving 20 bases between them. Looked up from germline, CDR1 is LNHDA and CDR2 is SQIVND (reference sequence). The CDR3 extends over 16 amino acids. In DNA, the CDR3 is TGTGCCAGTAGCCCGCGAAGGGGCGGCAGGGCCTACGAGCAGTACTTC. This encodes CASSPRRGGRAYEQYF.

This clonotype was seen repeatedly, ten times or more. The CDR3 sequence is CASSVARTADTQYF. CDR3 in DNA: TGTGCCAGCAGCGTAGCTAGGACGGCAGATACGCAGTATTTT. The chain employs TRBV9 and TRBJ2-3, with unresolved D. The CDR3 is 14 residues long. V lost 0 bases, J lost 4 bases, and 9 bases lay in between. The V gene's germline CDR1 is SGDLS and CDR2 YYNGEE.

This clonotype was seen at least ten times. The chain uses TRBV9 and TRBJ2-5, with 7 bases identical to TRBD2. The germline V gene encodes CDR1 SGDLS and CDR2 YYNGEE. The CDR3 has 15 amino acids. V shed 3 bases, J shed 1 base, and the junction held 6 bases outside the gene matches. CDR3 region: CASSGPGGTQETQYF. CDR3 DNA sequence: TGTGCCAGCAGCGGACCGGGGGGAACCCAAGAGACCCAGTACTTC.

The genes are TRBV5-6 and TRBJ2-3; TRBD2 matches at 10 bases. This CDR3 has 16 residues. Germline values: CDR1 SGHDT, CDR2 YYEEEE. V was clipped by 4 bases and J by 2 bases; unmatched bases: 7. The CDR3 spells CASSRALAGVTDTQYF. The CDR3 DNA reads as TGTGCCAGCAGCCGGGCGCTAGCGGGGGTCACAGATACGCAGTATTTT.

This chain uses TRBV15 with TRBJ2-1; D gene ambiguous. The CDR3 totals 13 residues. V was cut by 1 base and J by 7 bases, with 8 bases left in between. Germline V gene lookup returns CDR1 LNHNV and CDR2 YYDKDF (reference sequence). CDR3 bases: TGTGCCACCAGCAGAGCTCCTGCAAATGAGCAGTTCTTC. Amino acid sequence: CATSRAPANEQFF. The full variable domain, its missing parts supplied by reference TRBV15 and TRBJ2-1, is DAMVIQNPRYQVTQFGKPVTLSCSQTLNHNVMYWYQQKSSQAPKLLFHYYDKDFNNEADTPDNFQSRRPNTSFCFLDIRSPGLGDTAMYLCATSRAPANEQFFGPGTRLTVL.

This clonotype was counted at least ten times. The V call is TRBV28, the J call TRBJ2-1; 9 bases align to TRBD2. Trimming cost V 6 bases and J 16 bases; bases outside gene matches: 13. This CDR3 spans 13 amino acids. Germline V CDR1 and CDR2: MDHEN, SYDVKM. The CDR3 sequence is CASRSPGGRACFF. The DNA for the CDR3 is TGTGCCAGCAGATCCCCCGGCGGGAGGGCTTGCTTCTTC.

The sample holds a few counts of this clonotype. The V and J genes are TRBV20-1 and TRBJ2-1, with unresolved D. The V and J ends lost 5 bases and 5 bases respectively, with 13 bases between them. The CDR3 runs to 13 residues. CDR1 DFQATT and CDR2 SNEGSKA come from the germline V gene (reference sequence). Written as DNA, the CDR3 is TGCAGTGCTCCGGGCTGGGTTCACAATGAGCAGTTCTTC. It codes for CSAPGWVHNEQFF.

The CDR3 coding sequence is TGTGCCACCTCCTGGGGTGGAGAGACCCAGTACTTC. This encodes CATSWGGETQYF. The rearrangement links TRBV19 to TRBJ2-5, with no clear D. The CDR3 loop spans 12 amino acids. CDR1 and CDR2 (germline): LNHDA, SQIVND (reference sequence). The V end was cut by 10 bases, the J end by 4 bases, with 13 bases between. The full variable domain, in which reference TRBV19 and TRBJ2-5 provide the parts outside the CDR3, is DGGITQSPKYLFRKEGQNVTLSCEQNLNHDAMYWYRQDPGQGLRLIYYSQIVNDFQKGDIAEGYSVSREKKESFPLTVTSAQKNPTAFYLCATSWGGETQYFGPGTRLLVL.

Only a few counts were recorded for this clonotype. This rearrangement joins TRBV5-4 to TRBJ2-7; possibly TRBD1 for D (5 bases). The CDR3 runs 13 residues. Germline assignment: CDR1 SGHNT and CDR2 YYREEE (reference sequence). With 0 bases removed from V and 2 bases from J, the gap between germline ends came to 6 bases. CDR3 loop: CASSLETAYEQYF. CDR3 DNA sequence: TGTGCCAGCAGCTTGGAGACAGCCTACGAGCAGTACTTC.

This clonotype has a handful of counts. The chain has TRBV4-3 and TRBJ1-5; the D is unclear. CDR1 LGHNA and CDR2 YSLEER come from the germline V gene. V was cut by 0 bases and J by 5 bases, with 11 bases left in between. The CDR3 sequence is 15 residues long. The CDR3 protein is CASSQDSEPYQPQHF. The DNA of the CDR3 is TGCGCCAGCAGCCAAGATAGTGAGCCCTATCAGCCCCAGCATTTT.

This clonotype was seen more than once but under ten times. V usage is TRBV7-8 and J usage is TRBJ1-6; D perhaps matches TRBD1 (5 bases). Trimming removed 3 bases from V and 11 bases from J, with 14 bases in between. The CDR3 has 14 residues. Germline lookup yields CDR1 SGHVS and CDR2 FQNEAQ. In nucleotides, the CDR3 is TGTGCCAGCAGCTTGGCATTGGGGGGTACACCCCTCCACTTT. Protein: CASSLALGGTPLHF.

The chain is built from TRBV27 and TRBJ2-2; no firm D call. V was trimmed by 7 bases and J by 4 bases, leaving 7 bases between them. The CDR3 extends over 12 amino acids. CDR1 MNHEY and CDR2 SMNVEV come from the germline V gene (reference sequence). The CDR3 nucleotides are TGTGCCAGCAAGCGCGCCACCGGGGAGCTGTTTTTT. It is translated as CASKRATGELFF.

This clonotype was detected many times. The chain is built from TRBV25-1 and TRBJ1-5; 7 bases match TRBD1. The CDR3 has 14 amino acids. J was trimmed by 5 bases and V by 6 bases; bases with no gene match: 7. Germline loops: CDR1 MGHDK, CDR2 SYGVNS. CDR3 bases: TGTGCCAGCAGGGAGACAGGGACGGATCAGCCCCAGCATTTT. This gives the protein CASRETGTDQPQHF.

The table lists this clonotype with many counts. J is TRBJ2-7 and V is TRBV7-2, with TRBD2 as a possible D gene (7 bases). V was pared by 5 bases and J by 7 bases, with 21 bases between. Per the germline V gene, CDR1 is SGHTA and CDR2 is FQGNSA. The CDR3 runs to 15 residues. The CDR3, as DNA: TGTGCCAGCAGCCTCCTGGGGGCGGGGGTGGATGAGCAGTACTTC. It is translated as CASSLLGAGVDEQYF.

This clonotype showed up many times. The V and J genes are TRBV10-3 and TRBJ2-1, with 12 bases that match TRBD2. From germline, CDR1 is ENHRY and CDR2 SYGVKD. V lost 3 bases to trimming and J lost 2 bases; unmatched junction nucleotides: 2. CDR3 size: 16 residues. The CDR3 region has the DNA TGTGCCATCAGTGAACTAGCGGGAGGTGCCTACAATGAGCAGTTCTTC. Amino acids: CAISELAGGAYNEQFF.

This clonotype was picked up many times. The chain links TRBV12-3 or TRBV12-4 to TRBJ1-5; 7 bases line up with TRBD1. The CDR3 totals 15 residues. V was pared by 7 bases and J by 5 bases, with 11 bases of the junction left unmatched. CDR3 sequence reads: CASTPTGDADQPQHF. In DNA, the CDR3 is TGTGCCAGCACCCCTACAGGGGACGCAGATCAGCCCCAGCATTTT.

In this sample, this clonotype turned up many times. V is TRBV5-1 and J is TRBJ2-7, with 8 nucleotides matching TRBD2. The CDR3 has 13 residues. The ends lost 0 bases at V and 13 bases at J; junction bases unmatched: 9. The germline CDR1 and CDR2 sequences are SGHRS and YFSETQ. The CDR3 here is CASSLETRSGGYF. For the CDR3, the DNA is TGCGCCAGCAGCTTGGAGACGCGGAGCGGGGGATACTTC.

The genes are TRBV7-3 and TRBJ2-2; 8 bases fit TRBD2. The V and J ends lost 5 bases and 4 bases, in that order; junction bases with no gene match: 6. Germline loops: CDR1 SGHTA, CDR2 FQGTGA. This CDR3 is built from 15 residues. CDR3 loop: CASSPSGGGTGELFF. CDR3 sequence (DNA): TGTGCCAGCAGCCCCTCCGGGGGGGGCACCGGGGAGCTGTTTTTT.

This clonotype has more than one count but fewer than ten. The rearrangement joins TRBV28 to TRBJ2-6, with 7 bases matching TRBD1. Trimming cost V 5 bases and J 0 bases; bases outside gene matches: 10. The CDR3 sequence is 18 residues long. The V gene's germline CDR1 is MDHEN and CDR2 SYDVKM. CDR3 loop: CASSPLVTGTSGANVLTF. Written as DNA, the CDR3 is TGTGCCAGCAGTCCCCTCGTGACAGGGACCTCTGGGGCCAACGTCCTGACTTTC.

The gene calls are TRBV7-2 and TRBJ2-1; D not certain. The germline CDR1 and CDR2 sequences are SGHTA and FQGNSA. This CDR3 spans 12 amino acids. V lost 3 bases to trimming and J lost 9 bases, with 9 bases between them. CDR3 loop: CASSFPPVEQFF. The CDR3 DNA sequence: TGTGCCAGCAGCTTCCCCCCGGTTGAGCAGTTCTTC. Combining the CDR3 with reference TRBV7-2 and TRBJ2-1 gives the whole variable domain GAGVSQSPSNKVTEKGKDVELRCDPISGHTALYWYRQSLGQGLEFLIYFQGNSAPDKSGLPSDRFSAERTGGSVSTLTIQRTQQEDSAVYLCASSFPPVEQFFGPGTRLTVL.

This clonotype was observed a handful of times. The chain is built from TRBV5-5 and TRBJ2-3; D call uncertain. Trimming took off 5 bases at V and 4 bases at J, with 17 bases between the two ends. This CDR3 has 15 amino acids. Looked up from germline, CDR1 is SGHKS and CDR2 is YYEKEE (reference sequence). CDR3 in amino acids: CASSFPLDTADTQYF. DNA for the CDR3: TGTGCCAGCAGTTTTCCCCTAGACACCGCAGATACGCAGTATTTT.

This clonotype occurred a few times. CDR3 region: CASNTRHGNSPLHF. The DNA of the CDR3 is TGTGCCAGCAACACTAGGCACGGAAATTCACCCCTCCACTTT. The chain combines TRBV13 with TRBJ1-6; no reliable D call. V shed 7 bases and J shed 7 bases, with 14 bases lying between them. The CDR3 consists of 14 residues. The germline V gene has CDR1 PRHDT and CDR2 FYEKMQ (reference sequence).

The rearrangement links TRBV20-1 to TRBJ1-5; tentative D call: TRBD1 (5 bases). V was trimmed by 6 bases and J by 1 base, leaving 16 bases between them. The germline gives CDR1 DFQATT, CDR2 SNEGSKA (reference sequence). The CDR3 spans 15 residues. The DNA of the CDR3 is TGCAGTGCCCTTGGGGGGGGGGTAAGCAATCAGCCCCAGCATTTT. Its protein product is CSALGGGVSNQPQHF.

This clonotype was counted at least ten times. The genes are TRBV18 and TRBJ1-3; no clear D. Trimming removed 3 bases from V and 0 bases from J, with 6 bases in between. Looked up from germline, CDR1 is KGHSH and CDR2 is LQKENI. The CDR3 is 14 amino acids. CDR3 amino acids: CASSPGSSGNTIYF. In nucleotides, the CDR3 is TGTGCCAGCTCACCGGGCAGCTCTGGAAACACCATATATTTT.

The chain is built from TRBV6-5 and TRBJ2-7; TRBD2 aligns across 7 bases. This CDR3 has 15 amino acids. The germline V gene has CDR1 MNHEY and CDR2 SVGAGI. Trimming at V came to 0 bases and at J to 1 base, leaving 3 bases not matched to a gene. The CDR3 loop reads CASSYSRESSYEQYF. In DNA, the CDR3 is TGTGCCAGCAGTTACTCGCGGGAGAGTTCCTACGAGCAGTACTTC.

This clonotype was counted many times. The chain employs TRBV5-1 and TRBJ2-2; TRBD2 matches 7 bases. Germline assignment: CDR1 SGHRS and CDR2 YFSETQ. The J segment lost 2 bases and the V segment lost 3 bases, leaving 10 bases of the junction unmatched. The CDR3 is made up of 17 amino acids. As DNA, the CDR3 is TGCGCCAGCAGCTCCAACAGCGGGGTCGGCAACACCGGGGAGCTGTTTTTT. This translates into CASSSNSGVGNTGELFF.